This T cell receptor beta chain was captured in a study of cytomegalovirus exposure and HLA in healthy donors. Per germline, CDR1 SEHNR and CDR2 FQNEAQ (reference sequence). The CDR3 has 15 residues. V lost 4 bases, J lost 2 bases, and 14 bases lay in between. The PCR contained 60 Vbeta and 13 Jbeta primers. Clones were sequenced by immunoSEQ multiplex PCR, and TCRdb holds only the in-frame ones, with some missing. The specimen's table records 150,000 to 200,000 clones. The chain links TRBV7-9 to TRBJ2-5; D perhaps matches TRBD2 (7 bases). This TCR was sampled from a woman aged 55-69 years in good health and CMV-seronegative. Sequencing was performed on PBMCs. CDR3 sequence reads: CASSSQGGEQETQYF. The CDR3 nucleotides are TGTGCCAGCAGCTCACAAGGGGGGGAACAAGAGACCCAGTACTTC.